This T cell receptor beta chain appears in the sequencing data of a study of T-cell memory formation after mild COVID-19. As for the study in general: There were largely donor-specific TCR clusters.

Findings of the study overall: CD4+ contracting clones were found mainly in CM and EM, and CD8+ ones in EMRA.

Via MiXCR, TCRdb re-called the 5' RACE reads, giving one row per CDR3 protein. Of a few hundred thousand distinct CDR3 sequences listed, roughly 20% are singletons. Points on this clonotype: Its specificity is not known.

CDR1 and CDR2 from the germline V gene are SGHVS and FQNEAQ. This CDR3 is built from 19 residues. The ends were cut back, 3 bases at V and 6 bases at J, with 27 bases in the middle. The chain is built from TRBV7-8 and TRBJ2-1, with D hard to call. The sequenced sample consisted of PBMCs or a T cell subset sorted from them (not recorded which). This receptor was taken from an adult woman who had mild COVID-19 (a few samples of this study predate the infection). Cell type and time point are not known. DNA of the CDR3: TGTGCCAGCAGCTTGGGGTTTCGTAGTATTCGTTCCGTCAGCAATGAGCAGTTCTTC. This gives the protein CASSLGFRSIRSVSNEQFF.